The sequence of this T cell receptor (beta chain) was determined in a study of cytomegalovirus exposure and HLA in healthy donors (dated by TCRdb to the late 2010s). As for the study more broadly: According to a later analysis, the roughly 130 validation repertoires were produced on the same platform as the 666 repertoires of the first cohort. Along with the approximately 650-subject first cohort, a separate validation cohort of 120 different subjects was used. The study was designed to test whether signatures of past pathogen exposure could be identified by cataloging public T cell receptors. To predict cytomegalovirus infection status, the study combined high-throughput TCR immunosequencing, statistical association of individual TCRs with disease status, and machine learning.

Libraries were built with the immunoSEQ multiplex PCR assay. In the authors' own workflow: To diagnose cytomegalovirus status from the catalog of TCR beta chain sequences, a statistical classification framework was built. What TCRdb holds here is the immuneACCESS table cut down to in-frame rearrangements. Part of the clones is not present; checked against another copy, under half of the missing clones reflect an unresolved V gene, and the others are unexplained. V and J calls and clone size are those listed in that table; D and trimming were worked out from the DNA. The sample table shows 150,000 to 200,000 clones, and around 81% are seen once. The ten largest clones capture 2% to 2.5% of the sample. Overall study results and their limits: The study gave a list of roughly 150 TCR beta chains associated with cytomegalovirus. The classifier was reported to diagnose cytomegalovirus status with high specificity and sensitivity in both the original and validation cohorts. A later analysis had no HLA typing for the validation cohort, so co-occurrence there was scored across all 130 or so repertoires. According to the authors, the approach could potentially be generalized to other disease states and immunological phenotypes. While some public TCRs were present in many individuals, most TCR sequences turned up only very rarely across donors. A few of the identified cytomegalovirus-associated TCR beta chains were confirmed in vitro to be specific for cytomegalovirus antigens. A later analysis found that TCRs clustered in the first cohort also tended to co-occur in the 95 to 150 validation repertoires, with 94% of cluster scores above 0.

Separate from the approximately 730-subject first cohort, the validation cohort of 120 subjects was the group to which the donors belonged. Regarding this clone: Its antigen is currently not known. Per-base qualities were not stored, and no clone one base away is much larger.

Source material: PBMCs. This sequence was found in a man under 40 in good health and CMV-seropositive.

The nucleotide sequence is given as TGCGCCAGCAGCCCCGGAGGGGGCCCTTTCTCCTACGAGCAGTACTTC. It encodes CASSPGGGPFSYEQYF. The V gene is TRBV5-1 and the J gene is TRBJ2-7; the D segment could be TRBD1, given 7 matching bases. V and J are truncated by 4 bases and 0 bases respectively, leaving an intervening sequence of 17 bases. Per the germline V gene, SGHRS is the CDR1 and YFSETQ is the CDR2. CDR3 length: 16 amino acids, cysteine to phenylalanine. Left in the record is the CDR3 DNA by itself, 48 bases read in frame from the first base.